The source of this TCR beta chain is a study of multiple sclerosis patients with progressive multifocal leukoencephalopathy. Sequencing was at survey level. Repertoires were generated with immunoSEQ multiplex PCR, while TCRdb's copy carries only in-frame clones and drops some. The table records fewer than 35,000 clones, around 89% of them present only once. The CDR3 has 15 residues. Germline loops: CDR1 MNHEY, CDR2 SMNVEV (reference sequence). J was trimmed by 5 bases and V by 8 bases; bases with no gene match: 11. Time point specified: roughly 13 months of natalizumab therapy. This chain links TRBV27 with TRBJ1-5; 8 bases map to TRBD1. The sequence came from a human donor with multiple sclerosis. The sequencing here drew on PBMCs, taken from a patient treated with natalizumab. This chain's CDR3 is CASRSGQGNHQPQHF. The CDR3 DNA follows: TGTGCCAGCCGCTCAGGACAGGGCAACCATCAGCCCCAGCATTTT.